This TCR beta chain came from a study of blood T cell repertoires in COVID-19. Data came from immunoSEQ multiplex PCR; TCRdb stores just in-frame clones and leaves some out. The table shows about 240,000 clones, with roughly four fifths occurring only once. The CDR3 contains 15 residues. Trimming took 6 bases from V and 1 from J, leaving 15 bases between them. The germline CDR1 and CDR2 sequences are MNHNY and SVGAGI (reference sequence). This clonotype was sampled from a woman between 70 and 85 years old with acute or convalescent COVID-19. The sample taken for sequencing was peripheral blood. The V call is TRBV6-6, the J call TRBJ1-1; D might be TRBD1 (5 bases). CDR3 in amino acids: CASRVEGVKNTEAFF. DNA for the CDR3: TGTGCCAGCAGAGTGGAAGGGGTTAAGAACACTGAAGCTTTCTTT.